The 10 T cell receptor beta chains presented below share a single source sample, sequenced in a study of cytomegalovirus exposure and HLA in healthy donors. The primer mix had 60 Vbeta and 13 Jbeta primers. The repertoire was sequenced with immunoSEQ multiplex PCR; TCRdb's copy has only in-frame clones and lacks some. The sample has 130,000 to 150,000 clones; roughly four fifths are singletons. Material: PBMCs. The receptors were gathered from a man aged 40-49 years in good health and CMV-seropositive.

Only a few counts were recorded for this clone. The V gene is TRBV6-5, the J gene TRBJ2-2; a weak D match, TRBD1 (5 bases). V was shortened by 5 bases and J by 7 bases, with 17 bases between the two germline ends. The CDR3 is 15 amino acids. From germline, CDR1 is MNHEY and CDR2 SVGAGI. CDR3 nucleotides: TGTGCCAGCAGTCGATATACCCTCGACAGCGGGGAGCTGTTTTTT. It specifies CASSRYTLDSGELFF.

This rearrangement joins TRBV21-1 to TRBJ1-1; the DNA was not used to check the table's D call, TRBD1. TRBV21-1 is an annotated pseudogene. The CDR3 length is 17 residues. For the CDR3, the DNA is TGTGCCAGCAGGACGGGACAGGGAATGTATCAGAACACTGAAGCTTTCTTT. It translates to CASRTGQGMYQNTEAFF.

The chain is built from TRBV7-9 and TRBJ2-1; TRBD2 aligns across 13 bases. CDR3 length equals 17 residues. V lost 5 bases to trimming and J lost 2 bases; unmatched junction nucleotides: 6. Per germline, CDR1 SEHNR and CDR2 FQNEAQ (reference sequence). In nucleotides, the CDR3 is TGTGCCAGCAGCACGCGACTAGCGGGAGGTACCTACAATGAGCAGTTCTTC. It encodes CASSTRLAGGTYNEQFF. The entire variable domain, with the rest obtained from reference TRBV7-9 and TRBJ2-1, is as follows: DTGVSQNPRHKITKRGQNVTFRCDPISEHNRLYWYRQTLGQGPEFLTYFQNEAQLEKSRLLSDRFSAERPKGSFSTLEIQRTEQGDSAMYLCASSTRLAGGTYNEQFFGPGTRLTVL.

This chain connects TRBV18 to TRBJ1-5; 7 positions match TRBD1. Germline-derived CDR1 and CDR2 are KGHSH and LQKENI. V lost 6 bases and J lost 3; bases outside the gene matches: 2. This CDR3 is built from 13 residues. DNA of the CDR3: TGTGCCAGCTCCGGACAGGACAATCAGCCCCAGCATTTT. Its translation: CASSGQDNQPQHF.

The chain recombines TRBV15 with TRBJ2-1, with 7 bases fitting TRBD1. V dropped 9 bases and J dropped 3; count of bases not matched to a gene: 5. This CDR3 spans 13 amino acids. The germline gives CDR1 LNHNV, CDR2 YYDKDF (reference sequence). CDR3 in DNA: TGTGCCACTAAGACAGGGAGCTACAATGAGCAGTTCTTC. It codes for CATKTGSYNEQFF.

This clone turned up a few times. The chain links TRBV6-5 to TRBJ1-1; D unresolved. Germline V gives CDR1 MNHEY, CDR2 SVGAGI. The CDR3 has 12 residues. Trimming took off 2 bases at V and 10 bases at J, with 11 bases between the two ends. CDR3: CASSYGGFPAFF. CDR3 bases: TGTGCCAGCAGTTACGGAGGGTTCCCAGCTTTCTTT.

The chain carries TRBV7-6 and TRBJ2-7, with TRBD2 identical over 8 bases. The CDR3 extends over 15 amino acids. CDR1 is SGHVS, CDR2 FNYEAQ, per germline. The trim removed 5 bases at V and 2 bases at J, leaving 8 bases unmatched. The CDR3 region is CASSPQTSATYEQYF. CDR3 DNA sequence: TGTGCCAGCAGCCCCCAGACTAGCGCCACCTACGAGCAGTACTTC.

This sequence joins TRBV27 and TRBJ1-1; unclear D gene. The V gene lost 0 bases and the J gene lost 7 bases, with 9 bases spanning the gap. CDR1 is MNHEY, CDR2 SMNVEV, per germline (reference sequence). CDR3 length: 13 residues. CDR3 coding DNA: TGTGCCAGCAGTTTATCAAGACAAGATGAAGCTTTCTTT. It yields the protein CASSLSRQDEAFF.

The chain carries TRBV6-4 and TRBJ2-3, with TRBD2 matching over 7 bases. V dropped 3 bases and J dropped 1; count of bases not matched to a gene: 4. The CDR3 is 15 amino acids. Germline loops: CDR1 MRHNA, CDR2 SNTAGT. CDR3 DNA: TGTGCCAGCAGTGAGCGGGCGGGAGGCACAGATACGCAGTATTTT. Translating it yields CASSERAGGTDTQYF.

V and J are TRBV18 and TRBJ1-1; TRBD1 might be the D (6 bases). This CDR3 is 17 amino acids long. Trimming took off 1 base at V and 4 bases at J, with 19 bases between the two ends. Germline lookup yields CDR1 KGHSH and CDR2 LQKENI. CDR3 region: CASSPRVLGGPSTEAFF. The CDR3 DNA reads as TGTGCCAGCTCACCACGGGTATTGGGGGGGCCCTCCACTGAAGCTTTCTTT. Combining the CDR3 with reference TRBV18 and TRBJ1-1 gives the whole variable domain NAGVMQNPRHLVRRRGQEARLRCSPMKGHSHVYWYRQLPEEGLKFMVYLQKENIIDESGMPKERFSAEFPKEGPSILRIQQVVRGDSAAYFCASSPRVLGGPSTEAFFGQGTRLTVV.